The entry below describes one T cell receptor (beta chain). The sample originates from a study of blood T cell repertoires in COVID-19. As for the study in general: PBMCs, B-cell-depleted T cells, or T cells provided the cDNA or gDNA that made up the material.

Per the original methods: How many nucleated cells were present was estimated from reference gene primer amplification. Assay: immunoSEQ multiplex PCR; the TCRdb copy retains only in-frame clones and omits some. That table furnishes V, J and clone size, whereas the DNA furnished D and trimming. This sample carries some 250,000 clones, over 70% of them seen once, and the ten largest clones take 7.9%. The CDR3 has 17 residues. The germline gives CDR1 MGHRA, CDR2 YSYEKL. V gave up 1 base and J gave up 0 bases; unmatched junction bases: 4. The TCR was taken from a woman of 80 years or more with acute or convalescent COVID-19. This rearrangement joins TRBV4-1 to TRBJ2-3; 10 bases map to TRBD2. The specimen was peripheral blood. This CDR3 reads CASSQGRTSGSTDTQYF. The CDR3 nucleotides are TGCGCCAGCAGCCAAGGGCGGACTAGCGGTAGCACAGATACGCAGTATTTT.